The clone carrying this T cell receptor beta chain was counted many times. What it binds is unknown. Time point specified: pre-sensitization, week 0. Specified treatment: therapeutic diphenylcyclopropenone sensitization with weekly scalp DPC. TCRdb processed the RACE reads anew with MiXCR; each CDR3 protein has one entry. Among a few hundred thousand distinct CDR3 sequences listed, approximately 5.8% were seen once. The sample is drawn from a study of human T cells and chemical hapten exposure. Overall study: DPC at 0.01% went onto the upper back in patch tests, read at 6 days.

Overall study results and limits: The formation of large CDR3 similarity clusters by expanded TCRs significantly exceeded that of controls. TCRs above 1 in 1000 frequency did not change with DPC sensitization.

Trimming shortened V by 3 bases and J by 1 base, and 6 bases separated the two germline ends. CDR3 length equals 13 residues. The germline V gene encodes CDR1 DFQATT and CDR2 SNEGSKA (reference sequence). The chain links TRBV20-1 to TRBJ2-2; D remains ambiguous. This sample comprised whole blood, obtained in connection with sensitization to the hapten diphenylcyclopropenone (DPC). The TCR was taken from a woman aged 18-29 years with alopecia areata. Some clones in this sample may be carry-over from other donors' samples. The CDR3 nucleotides read TGCAGTGCTAGCCAAGAGAACACCGGGGAGCTGTTTTTT. Translation gives CSASQENTGELFF.